This TCR beta chain comes out of a study of blood T cell repertoires in COVID-19. Sequenced by immunoSEQ multiplex PCR; TCRdb stores in-frame clones only, minus some. The repertoire has roughly 230,000 clones, nearly 90% of them found once; the top ten carry roughly 2%. Looked up from germline, CDR1 is MGHDK and CDR2 is SYGVNS. Trimming stripped 2 bases from V and 8 bases from J, with 12 bases between. The CDR3 has 14 residues. This clonotype was sampled from a woman aged 55-69 years with COVID-19, enrolled during active disease. The sample was peripheral blood. The V call is TRBV25-1, the J call TRBJ1-4; unclear D gene. The CDR3 nucleotides are TGTGCCAGCAGTGAAGTGAGTAGAGGCGAAAAACTGTTTTTT. It specifies CASSEVSRGEKLFF.